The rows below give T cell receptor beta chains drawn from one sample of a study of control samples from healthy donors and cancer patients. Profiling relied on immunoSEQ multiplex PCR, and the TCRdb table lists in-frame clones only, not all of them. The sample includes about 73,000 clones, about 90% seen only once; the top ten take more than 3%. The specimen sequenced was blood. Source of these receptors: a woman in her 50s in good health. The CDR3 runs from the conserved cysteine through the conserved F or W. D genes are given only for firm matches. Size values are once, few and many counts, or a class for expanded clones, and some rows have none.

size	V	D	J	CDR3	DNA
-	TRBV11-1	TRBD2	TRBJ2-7	CASSTTGLPQEGQYF	TGTGCCAGCAGCACCACGGGACTACCCCAAGAGGGGCAGTACTTC
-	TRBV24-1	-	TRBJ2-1	CATSGTASYNEQFF	TGTGCCACCTCGGGGACCGCTTCCTACAATGAGCAGTTCTTC
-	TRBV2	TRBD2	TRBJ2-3	CASSAKGTTSTDTQYF	TGTGCCAGCAGTGCGAAAGGGACTACCAGCACAGATACGCAGTATTTT
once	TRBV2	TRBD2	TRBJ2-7	CASSDVTSNEQYF	TGTGCCAGCAGTGACGTGACTAGCAACGAGCAGTACTTC
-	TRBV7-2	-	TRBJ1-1	CASSLVSGKGEAFF	TGTGCCAGCAGCTTAGTTTCCGGGAAGGGTGAAGCTTTCTTT
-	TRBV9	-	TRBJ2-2	CASSSSSWGTGELFF	TGTGCCAGCAGCTCCTCCTCGTGGGGCACCGGGGAGCTGTTTTTT
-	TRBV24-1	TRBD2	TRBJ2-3	CATSLAPSTDTQYF	TGTGCCACTTCACTAGCGCCCAGCACAGATACGCAGTATTTT
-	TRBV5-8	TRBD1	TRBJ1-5	CASSWPGQGSNQPQHF	TGTGCCAGCAGCTGGCCGGGACAGGGGAGCAATCAGCCCCAGCATTTT
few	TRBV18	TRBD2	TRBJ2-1	CASSPASGRDNEQFF	TGTGCCAGCTCACCCGCAAGCGGGAGGGACAATGAGCAGTTCTTC
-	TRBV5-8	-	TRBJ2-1	CASRQGPGRNEQFF	TGTGCCAGCAGACAAGGGCCCGGGCGAAATGAGCAGTTCTTC
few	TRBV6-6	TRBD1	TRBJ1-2	CASSTGTVTGYGYTF	TGTGCCAGCAGTACGGGGACAGTGACGGGCTATGGCTACACCTTC
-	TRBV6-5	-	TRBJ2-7	CASSPRQGGYEQYF	TGTGCCAGCAGTCCTCGACAGGGAGGCTACGAGCAGTACTTC
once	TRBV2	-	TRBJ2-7	CASTDSSIPYEQYF	TGTGCCAGCACCGATAGCTCCATCCCCTACGAGCAGTACTTC
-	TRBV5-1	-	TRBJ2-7	CASSLEGGTGYNEQYF	TGCGCCAGCAGCTTGGAGGGGGGCACGGGTTACAACGAGCAGTACTTC
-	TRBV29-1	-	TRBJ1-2	CSVVTGTYGYTF	TGCAGCGTTGTAACAGGGACCTATGGCTACACCTTC
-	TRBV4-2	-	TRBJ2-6	CASSQEGGSGANVLTF	TGTGCCAGCAGCCAAGAGGGGGGCTCGGGGGCCAACGTCCTGACTTTC
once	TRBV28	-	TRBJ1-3	CASSLKASIYF	TGTGCCAGCAGTTTGAAGGCCTCCATATATTTT
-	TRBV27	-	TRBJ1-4	CASSGGATNEKLFF	TGTGCCAGCAGCGGTGGAGCAACTAATGAAAAACTGTTTTTT
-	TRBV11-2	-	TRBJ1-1	CASSLVRGTEAFF	TGTGCCAGCAGCTTAGTCAGGGGCACTGAAGCTTTCTTT
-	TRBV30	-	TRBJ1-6	CAWNRGQYNSPLHF	TGTGCCTGGAATCGCGGGCAATATAATTCACCCCTCCACTTT
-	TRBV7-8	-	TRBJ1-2	CASSLDGWGDLVFRAYGYTF	TGTGCCAGCAGCTTAGACGGATGGGGGGATCTTGTTTTCCGGGCCTATGGCTACACCTTC
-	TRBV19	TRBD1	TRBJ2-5	CASSGNRGGQETQYF	TGTGCCAGTAGTGGGAACAGGGGTGGGCAAGAGACCCAGTACTTC
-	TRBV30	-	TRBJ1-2	CAWSVWVPYGYTF	TGTGCCTGGAGTGTATGGGTTCCCTATGGCTACACCTTC
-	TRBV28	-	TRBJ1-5	CASAGQTSNQPQHF	TGTGCCAGCGCCGGACAGACTAGCAATCAGCCCCAGCATTTT
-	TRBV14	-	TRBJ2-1	CASSLTGATTYNEQFF	TGTGCCAGCAGCCTCACCGGGGCTACGACCTACAATGAGCAGTTCTTC
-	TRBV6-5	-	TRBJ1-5	CASSYSSGASQPQHF	TGTGCCAGCAGTTACTCATCAGGGGCCAGTCAGCCCCAGCATTTT
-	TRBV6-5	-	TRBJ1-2	CASSPDINYGYTF	TGTGCCAGCAGTCCGGACATTAACTATGGCTACACCTTC
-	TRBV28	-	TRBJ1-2	CASSLSHTWGAGYGYTF	TGTGCCAGCAGTTTATCCCACACCTGGGGCGCCGGATATGGCTACACCTTC
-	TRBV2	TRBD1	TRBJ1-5	CASQDRGVQPQHF	TGTGCCAGCCAAGACAGGGGAGTCCAGCCCCAGCATTTT
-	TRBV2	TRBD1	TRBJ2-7	CATQGPGQGSEQYF	TGTGCCACCCAAGGCCCGGGACAGGGTAGCGAGCAGTACTTC
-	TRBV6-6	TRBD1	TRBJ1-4	CASSSGTGDEKLFF	TGTGCCAGCAGTTCCGGGACAGGGGATGAAAAACTGTTTTTT
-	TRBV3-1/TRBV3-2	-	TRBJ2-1	CASSHKPDPYNEQFF	TGTGCCAGCAGCCATAAGCCTGACCCCTACAATGAGCAGTTCTTC